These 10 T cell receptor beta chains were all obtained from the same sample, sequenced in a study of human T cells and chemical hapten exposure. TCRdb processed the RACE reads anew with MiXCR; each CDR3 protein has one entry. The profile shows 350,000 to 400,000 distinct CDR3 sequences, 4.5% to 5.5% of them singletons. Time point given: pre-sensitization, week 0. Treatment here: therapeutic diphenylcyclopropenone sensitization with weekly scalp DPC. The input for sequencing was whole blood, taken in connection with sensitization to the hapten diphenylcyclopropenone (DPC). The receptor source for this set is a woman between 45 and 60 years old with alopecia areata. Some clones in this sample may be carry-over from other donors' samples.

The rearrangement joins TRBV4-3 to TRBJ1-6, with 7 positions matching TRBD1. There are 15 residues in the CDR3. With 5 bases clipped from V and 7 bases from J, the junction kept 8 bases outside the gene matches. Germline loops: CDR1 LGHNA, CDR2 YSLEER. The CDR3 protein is CASSRGGAKNSPLHF. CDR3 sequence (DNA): TGCGCCAGCAGCAGAGGGGGCGCGAAGAATTCACCCCTCCACTTT.

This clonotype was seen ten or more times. The CDR3 loop reads CASSQDGVAGDFTDTQYF. For the CDR3, the DNA is TGCGCCAGCAGCCAAGATGGGGTAGCGGGGGACTTCACAGATACGCAGTATTTT. This chain links TRBV4-1 with TRBJ2-3; 9 bases map to TRBD2. CDR1 and CDR2 (germline): MGHRA, YSYEKL. CDR3 size: 18 residues. J lost 2 bases, V lost 0 bases, and 9 bases had no gene match.

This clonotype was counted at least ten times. CDR3 sequence (DNA): TGTGCCAGCAGCTTATCCCGGGGAAACAATTCACCCCTCCACTTT. It yields the protein CASSLSRGNNSPLHF. The chain employs TRBV7-9 and TRBJ1-6; D is unresolved. The length of the CDR3 is 15 residues. Trimming removed 2 bases from V and 7 bases from J, with 12 bases in between. CDR1 SEHNR and CDR2 FQNEAQ come from the germline V gene (reference sequence).

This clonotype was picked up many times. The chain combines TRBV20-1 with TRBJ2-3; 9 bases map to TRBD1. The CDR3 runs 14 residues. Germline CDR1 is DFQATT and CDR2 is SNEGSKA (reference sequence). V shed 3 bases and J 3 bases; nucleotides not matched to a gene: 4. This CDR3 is CSARRTGVTDTQYF. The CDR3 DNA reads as TGCAGTGCTAGGAGGACAGGGGTAACAGATACGCAGTATTTT.

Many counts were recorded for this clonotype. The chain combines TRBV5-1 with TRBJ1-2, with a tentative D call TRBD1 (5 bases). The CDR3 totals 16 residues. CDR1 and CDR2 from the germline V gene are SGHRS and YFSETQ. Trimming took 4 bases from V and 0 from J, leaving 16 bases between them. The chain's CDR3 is CASSQDRPGANYGYTF. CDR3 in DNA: TGCGCCAGCAGCCAGGACCGCCCGGGGGCTAACTATGGCTACACCTTC.

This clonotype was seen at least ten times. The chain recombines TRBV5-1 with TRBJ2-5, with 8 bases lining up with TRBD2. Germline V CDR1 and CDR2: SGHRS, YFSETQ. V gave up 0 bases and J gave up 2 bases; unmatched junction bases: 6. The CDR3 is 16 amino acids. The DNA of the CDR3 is TGCGCCAGCAGCTTGGCTCCCGCGGGGGGTCAAGAGACCCAGTACTTC. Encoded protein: CASSLAPAGGQETQYF.

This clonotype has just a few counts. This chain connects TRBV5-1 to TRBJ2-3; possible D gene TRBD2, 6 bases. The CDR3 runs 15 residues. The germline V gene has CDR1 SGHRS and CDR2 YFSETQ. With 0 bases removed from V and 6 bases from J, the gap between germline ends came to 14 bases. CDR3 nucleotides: TGCGCCAGCAGCTTGGAAGCGGGCACTTGGGATACGCAGTATTTT. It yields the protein CASSLEAGTWDTQYF.

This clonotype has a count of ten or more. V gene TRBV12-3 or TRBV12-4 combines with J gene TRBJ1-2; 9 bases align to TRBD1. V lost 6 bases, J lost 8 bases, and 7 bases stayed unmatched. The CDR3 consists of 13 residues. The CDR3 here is CASSRDRAGGYTF. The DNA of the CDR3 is TGTGCCAGCAGCCGGGACAGGGCGGGGGGCTACACCTTC.

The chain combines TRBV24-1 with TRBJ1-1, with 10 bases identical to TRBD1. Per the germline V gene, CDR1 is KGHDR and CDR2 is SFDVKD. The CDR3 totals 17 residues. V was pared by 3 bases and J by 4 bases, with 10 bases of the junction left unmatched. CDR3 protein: CATSDTGTGDSSTEAFF. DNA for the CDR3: TGTGCCACCAGTGATACCGGGACAGGGGACTCGAGCACTGAAGCTTTCTTT.

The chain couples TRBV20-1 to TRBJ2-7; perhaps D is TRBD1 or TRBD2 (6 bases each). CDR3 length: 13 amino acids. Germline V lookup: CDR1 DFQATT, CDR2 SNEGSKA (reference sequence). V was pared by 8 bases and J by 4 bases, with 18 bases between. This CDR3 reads CSPPPEGGYEQYF. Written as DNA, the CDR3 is TGCAGTCCCCCGCCGGAGGGGGGTTACGAGCAGTACTTC.